This record looks at one T cell receptor (beta chain) sequence and its context. As yet, its antigen is unknown. Per the germline V gene, CDR1 is SGHTA and CDR2 is FQGNSA. The CDR3 length is 15 residues. V was pared by 0 bases and J by 0 bases, with 8 bases between. This sample was taken from a study of OX40 agonist ivuxolimab in advanced cancers. For the study at large: At doses from 0.01 to 10 mg/kg, patients were given intravenous ivuxolimab every 2 weeks.

The study, taken as a whole, reports: Circulating CD4+ and CD8+ T cells showed clonal expansion by week 6 at 0.1 to 3.0 mg/kg. Among T cells, CD8+ cells averaged more expanded clones than CD4+ cells.

This table comes from immunoSEQ multiplex PCR, and its TCRdb copy is limited to in-frame clones, with some not included. This sample has some 71,000 clones, with 91% found just once. At baseline, cycle 4 day 1, and cycle 7 day 1, blood was sampled. The source of this sequence is an adult with an advanced solid tumor such as melanoma, head and neck, liver or kidney cancer. The material sequenced was CD4+ or CD8+ T cells sorted from blood, taken in a trial of the OX40 agonist ivuxolimab. The chain has TRBV7-2 and TRBJ1-1; no definite D call. CDR3 loop: CASSLAPGVNTEAFF. For the CDR3, the DNA is TGTGCCAGCAGCTTAGCGCCTGGGGTGAACACTGAAGCTTTCTTT.